This T cell receptor beta chain is drawn from a study of blood T cell repertoires in COVID-19 (TCRdb year 2020). In terms of the full investigation: Samples covering the acute and convalescent phases of COVID-19 were provided by collaborators in the United States, Italy and Spain. The prospective study material was composed of cDNA or gDNA derived from T cells, B-cell-depleted T cells, or PBMCs. The dataset comprised deeply sampled blood TCRbeta repertoires from subjects exposed to, actively infected with, or recovered from COVID-19. The repertoires were made available in a free public database intended to serve as a resource for research on the immune response to SARS-CoV-2. The samples were drawn from two sources: the first 160 participants of the ongoing ImmuneRACE study, and fewer than 1,500 subjects contributed by 6 global collaborators. Sample metadata almost always included a de-identified subject ID, COVID-19 status, age in years and sex. Where available, HLA class I and class II types were obtained from metadata supplied by the sample provider rather than from assay-based typing.

Overall study results and their limits: Clinical and demographic metadata were provided uncurated, with the amount varying by source and participant.

Enrolling through a virtual design, the prospective study's participants ranged in age from about 18 to 100 years and lived across about two dozen United States geographic areas. In the prospective study, participants were assigned to cohorts based on the clinical history participants reported in a screening survey and a study questionnaire. For ImmuneRACE Cohort 3, a participant was defined as recovered based on two consecutive negative NP/OP PCR tests, clearance by a healthcare professional, or resolution of symptoms. In the prospective study, whole blood, serum and a nasopharyngeal or oropharyngeal swab were collected from each participant by mobile phlebotomists. Prospective study participants could optionally give additional blood draws and questionnaires over an approximately two-month period. Prospective study blood samples were shipped either frozen or at room temperature before DNA extraction.

Worth noting for this clone: The specificity of this receptor is unknown. No per-base quality is available; no much larger clone lies one base away.

TCRbeta CDR3 regions were amplified from genomic DNA using the immunoSEQ Assay, a bias-controlled multiplex PCR. Per the authors' processing: The number of nucleated cells in each sample was estimated by amplification of reference gene primers within the assay. Sequence reads were collapsed and filtered to measure the absolute abundance of every unique TCRbeta CDR3 rearrangement. For each sample, productive Simpson clonality was calculated as the square root of Simpson's diversity index across productive rearrangements. What TCRdb holds here is the immuneACCESS table cut down to in-frame rearrangements. Part of the clones is not present; checked against another copy, under half of the missing clones reflect an unresolved V gene, and the others are unexplained. The V and J calls and the clone size are those of that table, but D and trimming were determined from the DNA. This sample gives approximately 320,000 clones in total; roughly 87% of them show up just once. Around 9.3% of the sample is taken by the ten largest.

Its CDR3 holds 15 amino acids, cysteine through phenylalanine. Of the read, only the CDR3 DNA is kept; its 45 bases are in frame from base 1. In the germline V gene, CDR1 corresponds to MNHGY and CDR2 to SAAAGT. Trimming costs V 5 bases and J 2 bases, and their ends lie 13 bases apart. The sample taken for sequencing was PBMCs or T cells enriched from blood (not recorded which). The clonotype comes from a young woman who had recovered from COVID-19. The receptor chain draws on TRBV6-8 and TRBJ1-5; possibly the D gene is TRBD1, per 5 matching bases. The bases read TGTGCCAGCAGTCCCAGGGTGAAGGGCAATCAGCCCCAGCATTTT. Its protein product is CASSPRVKGNQPQHF.